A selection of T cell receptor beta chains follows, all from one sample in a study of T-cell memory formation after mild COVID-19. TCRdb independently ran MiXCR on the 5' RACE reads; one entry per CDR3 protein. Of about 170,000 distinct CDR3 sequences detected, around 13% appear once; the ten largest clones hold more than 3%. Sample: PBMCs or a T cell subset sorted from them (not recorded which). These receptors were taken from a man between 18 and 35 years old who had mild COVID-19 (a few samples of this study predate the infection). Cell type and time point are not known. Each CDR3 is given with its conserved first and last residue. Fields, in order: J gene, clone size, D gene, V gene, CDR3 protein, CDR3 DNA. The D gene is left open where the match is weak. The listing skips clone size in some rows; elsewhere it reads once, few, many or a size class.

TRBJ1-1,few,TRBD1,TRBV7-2,CASSLDRDRAATEAFF,TGTGCCAGCAGCTTAGACCGGGACAGGGCCGCCACTGAAGCTTTCTTT
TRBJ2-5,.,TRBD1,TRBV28,CASTEKGTGAFETQYF,TGTGCCAGCACCGAGAAGGGGACAGGGGCTTTCGAGACCCAGTACTTC
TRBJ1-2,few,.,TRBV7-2,CASSFQGLDYGYTF,TGTGCCAGCAGCTTCCAGGGTTTGGACTATGGCTACACCTTC
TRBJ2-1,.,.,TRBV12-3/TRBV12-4,CASSLGYKLYNEQFF,TGTGCCAGCAGTTTGGGCTATAAACTCTACAATGAGCAGTTCTTC
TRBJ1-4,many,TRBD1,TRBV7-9,CASIPTGSSNEKLFF,TGTGCCAGCATCCCGACAGGGTCGTCTAATGAAAAACTGTTTTTT
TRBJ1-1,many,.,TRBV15,CATSWGKTEAFF,TGTGCCACCAGCTGGGGGAAGACTGAAGCTTTCTTT
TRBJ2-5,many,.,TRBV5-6,CASSLLTGGGETQYF,TGTGCCAGCAGCTTGCTCACGGGGGGCGGGGAGACCCAGTACTTC
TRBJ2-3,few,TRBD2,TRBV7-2,CASSPVLAGGTDTQYF,TGTGCCAGCAGCCCTGTTCTAGCGGGGGGCACAGATACGCAGTATTTT
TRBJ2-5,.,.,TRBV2,CASSVRRVETQYF,TGTGCCAGCAGTGTCCGGCGGGTGGAGACCCAGTACTTC
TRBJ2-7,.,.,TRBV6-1,CASSGGILYEQYF,TGTGCCAGCAGTGGTGGGATTCTCTACGAGCAGTACTTC
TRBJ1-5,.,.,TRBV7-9,CASSAIYGDQPQHF,TGTGCCAGCAGCGCGATCTACGGGGATCAGCCCCAGCATTTT
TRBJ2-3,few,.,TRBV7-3,CASSQAVAGTDTQYF,TGTGCCAGCAGCCAGGCGGTAGCGGGCACAGATACGCAGTATTTT
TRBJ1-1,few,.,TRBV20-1,CSAARHKNTEAFF,TGCAGTGCTGCACGACATAAGAACACTGAAGCTTTCTTT
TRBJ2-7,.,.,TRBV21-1,CARPGPDQRGGQDEQYF,TGTGCCAGACCAGGGCCGGACCAGCGGGGGGGCCAGGACGAGCAGTACTTC
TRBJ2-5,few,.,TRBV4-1,CASSQGQGGYQETQYF,TGCGCCAGCAGCCAAGGGCAGGGCGGGTACCAAGAGACCCAGTACTTC
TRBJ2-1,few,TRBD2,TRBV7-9,CASSLARAGGYSSYNEQFF,TGTGCCAGCAGCTTAGCGCGAGCGGGGGGCTACTCCTCCTACAATGAGCAGTTCTTC
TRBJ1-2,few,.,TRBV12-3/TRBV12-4,CASSLEWNYGYTF,TGTGCCAGCAGTTTGGAGTGGAACTATGGCTACACCTTC
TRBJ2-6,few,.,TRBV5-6,CASSLGPPSGANVLTF,TGTGCCAGCAGCTTGGGGCCACCTTCTGGGGCCAACGTCCTGACTTTC
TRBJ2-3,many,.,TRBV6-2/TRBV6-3,CASSSRVHTQYF,TGTGCCAGCAGTTCGAGGGTCCATACGCAGTATTTT
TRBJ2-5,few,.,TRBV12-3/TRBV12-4,CASSSGGKETQYF,TGTGCCAGCAGTTCAGGGGGGAAGGAGACCCAGTACTTC
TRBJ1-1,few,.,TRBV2,CASSESRGYTEAFF,TGTGCCAGCAGTGAATCCCGAGGGTACACTGAAGCTTTCTTT
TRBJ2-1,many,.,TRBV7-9,CASSSPWTTYNEQFF,TGTGCCAGCAGCTCTCCCTGGACTACCTACAATGAGCAGTTCTTC
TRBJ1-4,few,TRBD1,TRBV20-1,CSARGRGQGDGKLFF,TGCAGTGCTAGAGGGAGGGGACAGGGAGATGGAAAACTGTTTTTT
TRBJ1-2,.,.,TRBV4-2,CASSQLTRTPLSDGYTF,TGTGCCAGCAGCCAATTAACCCGGACACCATTATCGGATGGCTACACCTTC
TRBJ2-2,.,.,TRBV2,CASKDGGELFF,TGTGCCAGCAAGGATGGCGGGGAGCTGTTTTTT
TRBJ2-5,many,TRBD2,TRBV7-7,CASSLQRGYQETQYF,TGTGCCAGCAGCTTGCAGCGGGGGTACCAAGAGACCCAGTACTTC
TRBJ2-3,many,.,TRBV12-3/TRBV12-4,CASSLAGYTQYF,TGTGCCAGCAGTTTGGCGGGGTATACGCAGTATTTT
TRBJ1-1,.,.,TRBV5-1,CASSPSGGGHTEAFF,TGCGCCAGCAGCCCTTCCGGGGGGGGGCACACTGAAGCTTTCTTT
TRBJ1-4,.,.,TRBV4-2,CASSQDFQATNEKLFF,TGTGCCAGCAGCCAAGATTTTCAAGCAACTAATGAAAAACTGTTTTTT
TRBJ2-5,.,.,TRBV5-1,CASSLATRHQETQYF,TGCGCCAGCAGCTTGGCCACGAGACACCAAGAGACCCAGTACTTC
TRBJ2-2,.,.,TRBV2,CASSVSGGELFF,TGTGCCAGCAGTGTAAGCGGGGGGGAGCTGTTTTTT